This T cell receptor beta chain appears in the sequencing data of a study of T-cell memory formation after mild COVID-19. Study at large: TCR clusters were mostly confined to one donor each.

The sample holds a few counts of this clonotype. 5'RACE primed from the constant segment yielded TCR alpha and TCR beta cDNA libraries bearing sample barcodes and UMIs. A single record per CDR3 protein comes from TCRdb applying MiXCR to the 5' RACE reads. Of more than 250,000 distinct CDR3 sequences in the sample, about 20% were seen once. Germline-derived CDR1 and CDR2 are SQVTM and ANQGSEA. Between the trimmed V and J ends, which lost 4 bases and 3 bases, there was a span of 10 bases. This CDR3 is built from 12 residues. The specimen was PBMCs or a T cell subset sorted from them (not recorded which). The V call is TRBV29-1, the J call TRBJ2-7; no firm D call. This clonotype was obtained from a man aged 18 to 30 who had mild COVID-19 (a few samples of this study predate the infection). Cell type and time point are not known. CDR3 amino acids: CSVVTVDYEQYF. The DNA of the CDR3 is TGCAGCGTTGTTACAGTGGACTACGAGCAGTACTTC.